Each of the 24 T cell receptor beta chains below was sequenced from the same sample in a study of T cells after yellow fever vaccination. MiXCR, applied by TCRdb to the 5' RACE reads, yields one record per CDR3 protein. There are hundreds of thousands of distinct CDR3 sequences in the sample; over 9% occur only once, and about 16% lies in the top ten. The sample consisted of PBMCs, taken on the day of the yellow fever booster vaccination. Source of these receptors: a man younger than 45 who received the YFV17D yellow fever vaccine.

V usage is TRBV6-2 or TRBV6-3 and J usage is TRBJ2-1, with D possibly being TRBD1 (6 bases). Germline CDR1 is MNHEY and CDR2 is SVGEGT. This CDR3 spans 15 amino acids. The V end lost 7 bases, the J end lost 5 bases, and 18 bases lay between the germline ends. CDR3 sequence reads: CASIPAEQGHNEQFF. CDR3 DNA: TGTGCCAGCATCCCCGCTGAACAGGGTCACAATGAGCAGTTCTTC.

The chain uses TRBV20-1 and TRBJ2-7; D is unclear. Between the trimmed V and J ends, which lost 4 bases and 2 bases, there was a span of 15 bases. This CDR3 contains 14 residues. The germline CDR1 and CDR2 sequences are DFQATT and SNEGSKA (reference sequence). For the CDR3, the DNA is TGCAGTGCTAAGATAGACACGAGACCCTACGAGCAGTACTTC. The encoded protein is CSAKIDTRPYEQYF.

This clonotype was counted a few times. The rearrangement links TRBV5-6 to TRBJ2-1; D is unclear. Between the trimmed V and J ends, which lost 4 bases and 5 bases, there was a span of 16 bases. The CDR3 is made up of 15 amino acids. CDR1 is SGHDT, CDR2 YYEEEE, per germline. CDR3 coding DNA: TGTGCCAGCAGCCCCGGGTCCCGAGTAGACAATGAGCAGTTCTTC. It specifies CASSPGSRVDNEQFF. Full variable domain (rest looked up from reference TRBV5-6 and TRBJ2-1): DAGVTQSPTHLIKTRGQQVTLRCSPKSGHDTVSWYQQALGQGPQFIFQYYEEEERQRGNFPDRFSGHQFPNYSSELNVNALLLGDSALYLCASSPGSRVDNEQFFGPGTRLTVL.

The chain carries TRBV20-1 and TRBJ2-1; the D is unclear. The CDR3 consists of 14 residues. Germline V gives CDR1 DFQATT, CDR2 SNEGSKA (reference sequence). V gave up 0 bases and J gave up 0 bases, with 6 bases separating them. The CDR3 sequence is CSARDPLSYNEQFF. The CDR3 nucleotides are TGCAGTGCTAGAGACCCACTCTCCTACAATGAGCAGTTCTTC.

V usage is TRBV20-1 and J usage is TRBJ1-5; D call uncertain. CDR1 and CDR2 (germline): DFQATT, SNEGSKA (reference sequence). This CDR3 is built from 13 residues. Trimming removed 7 bases at V and 0 bases at J, with 10 bases between. The DNA for the CDR3 is TGCAGTGTAGTAGAAACTAGCAATCAGCCCCAGCATTTT. Protein product: CSVVETSNQPQHF.

This clonotype was detected ten times or more. The gene calls are TRBV5-1 and TRBJ2-3, with D possibly matching TRBD2 (6 bases). The CDR3 is made up of 16 amino acids. Trimming left V 0 bases short and J 2 bases short, with 13 bases between. The germline V gene encodes CDR1 SGHRS and CDR2 YFSETQ. The chain's CDR3 is CASSLGTGGNTDTQYF. The CDR3 DNA follows: TGCGCCAGCAGCTTGGGTACTGGCGGGAACACAGATACGCAGTATTTT.

This clonotype has just a few counts. The chain is built from TRBV7-2 and TRBJ2-3; 8 bases are a match to TRBD2. Germline V gives CDR1 SGHTA, CDR2 FQGNSA. With V trimmed by 5 bases and J by 2 bases, 9 bases remained unmatched. The CDR3 runs 16 residues. The CDR3: CASSPGTRGPTDTQYF. In DNA form, the CDR3 reads TGTGCCAGCAGCCCGGGGACTAGGGGCCCCACAGATACGCAGTATTTT.

This clonotype appeared a few times. This sequence joins TRBV7-2 and TRBJ1-1, with D hard to call. From germline, CDR1 is SGHTA and CDR2 FQGNSA. The ends were cut back, 2 bases at V and 4 bases at J, with 20 bases in the middle. The CDR3 spans 17 residues. CDR3 protein: CASSLRGGGQSSTEAFF. In DNA form, the CDR3 reads TGTGCCAGCAGCTTACGTGGTGGAGGGCAATCGAGCACTGAAGCTTTCTTT.

This clonotype was counted ten times or more. Mismatch with germline at one junction end may stem from a read error. The gene calls are TRBV5-1 and TRBJ2-3; 10 bases fit TRBD1. Germline V gene sequence: CDR1 SGHRS, CDR2 YFSETQ. The CDR3 runs to 14 residues. The CDR3 bases are TGTGCCAGCAGCTTAGGACAGGGGGCAGATACGCAGTATTTT. It is translated as CASSLGQGADTQYF.

The chain combines TRBV2 with TRBJ2-7, with unresolved D. The V and J ends lost 0 bases and 3 bases respectively, with 15 bases between them. The CDR3 consists of 16 residues. CDR1 SNHLY and CDR2 FYNNEI come from the germline V gene. The CDR3 is CASSEAPANGNYEQYF. DNA for the CDR3: TGTGCCAGCAGTGAAGCGCCGGCAAATGGTAACTACGAGCAGTACTTC.

Only a few counts were recorded for this clonotype. V and J are TRBV6-2 or TRBV6-3 and TRBJ2-7; 8 bases agree with TRBD1. J lost 1 base, V lost 6 bases, and 5 bases had no gene match. CDR3 length: 14 residues. Germline V CDR1 and CDR2: MNHEY, SVGEGT. CDR3 residues: CASSRTGYSYEQYF. Written as DNA, the CDR3 is TGTGCCAGCAGCCGGACAGGGTATTCCTACGAGCAGTACTTC.

This clonotype was counted many times. This rearrangement joins TRBV18 to TRBJ1-2; D possibly corresponds to TRBD1 (5 bases). The CDR3 has 13 amino acids. CDR1 and CDR2 from the germline V gene are KGHSH and LQKENI. The V end was cut by 3 bases, the J end by 8 bases, with 13 bases between. The CDR3 sequence is CASSPPGTIGYTF. Here the CDR3 DNA reads TGTGCCAGCTCACCCCCCGGGACGATCGGCTACACCTTC.

The V gene is TRBV5-6, the J gene TRBJ2-3; TRBD1 is a possible D gene (5 bases). The CDR3 is 17 amino acids. Between the trimmed V and J ends, which lost 4 bases and 1 base, there was a span of 19 bases. Germline V gives CDR1 SGHDT, CDR2 YYEEEE. The DNA of the CDR3 is TGTGCCAGCAGCCCACGATTACAGGCCTTGGGCACAGATACGCAGTATTTT. Translating it yields CASSPRLQALGTDTQYF.

This chain joins TRBV7-2 and TRBJ2-1, with 11 bases matching TRBD2. CDR1 SGHTA and CDR2 FQGNSA come from the germline V gene. With 6 bases clipped from V and 3 bases from J, the junction kept 1 base outside the gene matches. CDR3 length: 14 residues. The CDR3 nucleotides read TGTGCCAGCAGGCTAGCGGGAGGCTACAATGAGCAGTTCTTC. As protein: CASRLAGGYNEQFF.

The rearrangement uses TRBV20-1 and TRBJ2-2; 8 bases align to TRBD2. After removal of 6 bases from V and 6 bases from J, the junction contained 9 bases not matched to a gene. CDR3 length equals 14 residues. Per germline, CDR1 DFQATT and CDR2 SNEGSKA (reference sequence). The CDR3 sequence is CSAPSGSTSGELFF. The CDR3 region has the DNA TGCAGTGCCCCAAGCGGGAGTACCTCCGGGGAGCTGTTTTTT.

The chain is built from TRBV9 and TRBJ2-7, with TRBD1 matching 10 bases. The CDR3 length is 15 residues. The V and J ends lost 3 bases and 1 base, in that order; junction bases with no gene match: 4. Germline-derived CDR1 and CDR2 are SGDLS and YYNGEE. CDR3: CASSGQGAKSYEQYF. In nucleotides, the CDR3 is TGTGCCAGCAGCGGACAGGGGGCGAAATCCTACGAGCAGTACTTC.

This clonotype was picked up many times. The V and J genes are TRBV28 and TRBJ2-3, with 7 bases fitting TRBD1. This CDR3 has 15 residues. V lost 5 bases to trimming and J lost 3 bases; unmatched junction nucleotides: 8. Germline CDR1 MDHEN, CDR2 SYDVKM. Written as DNA, the CDR3 is TGTGCCAGCAGTATCGACAGGGTCGGTACAGATACGCAGTATTTT. Translating gives CASSIDRVGTDTQYF.

This clonotype was observed a few times. V gene TRBV20-1 combines with J gene TRBJ2-1, with 11 bases lining up with TRBD2. There are 15 residues in the CDR3. The junction had 11 bases not matched to a gene; V was cut back by 6 bases and J by 7 bases. CDR1 is DFQATT, CDR2 SNEGSKA, per germline (reference sequence). CDR3 residues: CSAQKTSGIKNEQFF. The DNA for the CDR3 is TGCAGTGCCCAAAAGACTAGCGGGATCAAGAATGAGCAGTTCTTC.

The chain is built from TRBV7-2 and TRBJ1-5, with TRBD1 matching 7 bases. The CDR3 length is 13 residues. With 5 bases clipped from V and 7 bases from J, the junction kept 5 bases outside the gene matches. CDR1 is SGHTA and CDR2 is FQGNSA in the germline V gene. The CDR3 is CASSPQTGQPQHF. CDR3 DNA: TGTGCCAGCAGCCCCCAGACAGGGCAGCCCCAGCATTTT.

The V gene is TRBV29-1, the J gene TRBJ2-3; possible D gene TRBD1, 6 bases. Trimming removed 6 bases at V and 8 bases at J, with 27 bases between. Germline values: CDR1 SQVTM, CDR2 ANQGSEA. The CDR3 sequence is 16 residues long. The CDR3 DNA reads TGCAGCGTGGTGGGCGTCGGGACATCCTTCGTGGGTACGCAGTATTTT. Translating it yields CSVVGVGTSFVGTQYF.

The CDR3 DNA is TGTGCCAGTGGGACAGATTATTCACCCCTCCACTTT. Translation gives CASGTDYSPLHF. The chain combines TRBV7-9 with TRBJ1-6; 7 bases map to TRBD1. This CDR3 is 12 amino acids long. Germline lookup yields CDR1 SEHNR and CDR2 FQNEAQ (reference sequence). The V gene end was trimmed by 9 bases and the J gene end by 8 bases; junction bases not matched to a gene: 4.

The chain couples TRBV12-3 or TRBV12-4 to TRBJ2-1, with 12 bases aligning to TRBD2. The CDR3 consists of 14 residues. The ends lost 6 bases at V and 7 bases at J; junction bases unmatched: 4. CDR3 in DNA: TGTGCCAGCAGGGCTAGCGGGAGGGTAAATGAGCAGTTCTTC. Its protein product is CASRASGRVNEQFF.

This clonotype was seen at least ten times. CDR3 nucleotides: TGCAGTGCTAGAGCGTTTCCCCAAGAGACCCAGTACTTC. Protein product: CSARAFPQETQYF. J is TRBJ2-5 and V is TRBV20-1, with D uncertain. The CDR3 totals 13 residues. Germline V CDR1 and CDR2: DFQATT, SNEGSKA (reference sequence). Trimming left V 1 base short and J 1 base short, with 7 bases between.

This clonotype was detected only a few times. The V gene is TRBV6-1, the J gene TRBJ2-6; D call uncertain. Between the trimmed V and J ends, which lost 6 bases and 5 bases, there was a span of 8 bases. The CDR3 has 13 amino acids. From germline, CDR1 is MNHNS and CDR2 SASEGT. The CDR3 region is CASSQRWANVLTF. As DNA, the CDR3 is TGTGCCAGCAGCCAGCGCTGGGCCAACGTCCTGACTTTC.